These 16 T cell receptor beta chains came from one sample sequenced in a study of cytomegalovirus exposure and HLA in healthy donors. With 60 Vbeta and 13 Jbeta primers, the PCR was carried out. Only in-frame clones appear in the TCRdb table, and some are missing; sequencing was by immunoSEQ multiplex PCR. The sample includes over 100,000 clones. The sequencing sample was made of PBMCs. All receptors derive from a middle-aged man in good health and CMV-seropositive.

The chain recombines TRBV7-2 with TRBJ2-1, with 10 nucleotides matching TRBD2. The V gene's germline CDR1 is SGHTA and CDR2 FQGNSA. The length of the CDR3 is 18 residues. The J segment lost 6 bases and the V segment lost 0 bases, leaving 11 bases of the junction unmatched. In DNA, the CDR3 is TGTGCCAGCAGCTTAGCCCCTCTCACCGGGACTAGCGCCAATGAGCAGTTCTTC. Translating gives CASSLAPLTGTSANEQFF.

The gene calls are TRBV9 and TRBJ2-7, with D unresolved. Trimming shortened V by 0 bases and J by 3 bases, and 10 bases separated the two germline ends. Germline-derived CDR1 and CDR2 are SGDLS and YYNGEE. This CDR3 is 14 amino acids long. CDR3: CASSVDSRSYEQYF. In DNA form, the CDR3 reads TGTGCCAGCAGCGTAGATTCAAGGAGCTACGAGCAGTACTTC.

The J gene is TRBJ1-2, the V gene TRBV2; possible D gene TRBD1, 5 bases. Trimming stripped 6 bases from V and 7 bases from J, with 6 bases between. CDR1 and CDR2 from the germline V gene are SNHLY and FYNNEI. The CDR3 extends over 10 amino acids. The CDR3 sequence is CASRGGGYTF. CDR3 DNA sequence: TGTGCCAGCAGGGGGGGTGGCTACACCTTC.

This chain links TRBV7-2 with TRBJ2-7; 10 bases map to TRBD2. The CDR3 length is 16 residues. The trim removed 1 base at V and 5 bases at J, leaving 8 bases unmatched. The germline V gene has CDR1 SGHTA and CDR2 FQGNSA. The CDR3 reads CASSLGFGTSEDEQYF. The CDR3 nucleotides are TGTGCCAGCAGCTTAGGGTTTGGGACTAGCGAAGACGAGCAGTACTTC.

The J gene is TRBJ2-2, the V gene TRBV6-4; D is possibly TRBD1 (6 bases). The germline V and J ends were trimmed by 7 bases and 0 bases, with 9 bases remaining between them. Germline CDR1 and CDR2: MRHNA and SNTAGT. CDR3 length: 14 residues. CDR3 region: CASTPGANTGELFF. In DNA form, the CDR3 reads TGTGCCAGCACCCCAGGGGCGAACACCGGGGAGCTGTTTTTT.

The gene calls are TRBV6-1 and TRBJ2-2; 7 positions agree with TRBD1. V shed 6 bases, J shed 4 bases, and the junction held 8 bases outside the gene matches. In germline, CDR1 is MNHNS, CDR2 SASEGT. This CDR3 is built from 15 residues. The CDR3 DNA reads TGTGCCAGCAGACTTTTAGGGACAGCCACCGGGGAGCTGTTTTTT. Its translation is CASRLLGTATGELFF.

Concerning this clone: Other DNA sequences in the same sample also yield this CDR3. J is TRBJ1-5 and V is TRBV5-1; 7 bases agree with TRBD1. Germline CDR1 reads SGHRS; CDR2 reads YFSETQ. The CDR3 consists of 16 residues. J gave up 7 bases and V 0 bases, and 10 bases lay outside the gene matches. In nucleotides, the CDR3 is TGCGCCAGCAGCTTGGATGGCAGGGGGGAAGGACAGCCCCAGCATTTT. Translated: CASSLDGRGEGQPQHF.

The chain joins TRBV18 to TRBJ2-7; 9 positions agree with TRBD2. The trim removed 3 bases at V and 0 bases at J, leaving 3 bases unmatched. The length of the CDR3 is 15 residues. Germline V gene lookup returns CDR1 KGHSH and CDR2 LQKENI. CDR3 protein: CASSPTSGSSYEQYF. The CDR3 DNA follows: TGTGCCAGCTCACCGACTAGCGGCTCCTCCTACGAGCAGTACTTC.

The chain recombines TRBV28 with TRBJ2-1; TRBD2 matches at 15 bases. V trimming: 4 bases; J trimming: 7 bases; junction bases outside the gene matches: 8. The CDR3 covers 17 residues. In germline, CDR1 is MDHEN, CDR2 SYDVKM. The CDR3 DNA reads TGTGCCAGCAGTTCAGGGACTAGCGGGAGGAGAGAGAATGAGCAGTTCTTC. Protein product: CASSSGTSGRRENEQFF. Filled out from reference TRBV28 and TRBJ2-1, the complete variable domain reads DVKVTQSSRYLVKRTGEKVFLECVQDMDHENMFWYRQDPGLGLRLIYFSYDVKMKEKGDIPEGYSVSREKKERFSLILESASTNQTSMYLCASSSGTSGRRENEQFFGPGTRLTVL.

The chain is built from TRBV28 and TRBJ2-5, with D perhaps TRBD2 (6 bases). The CDR3 length is 15 residues. Looked up from germline, CDR1 is MDHEN and CDR2 is SYDVKM. CDR3 bases: TGTGCGACGGGGATTCTTCTAGCCGGGGGAGAGACCCAGTACTTC. It specifies CATGILLAGGETQYF.

V is TRBV27 and J is TRBJ2-7, with TRBD2 matching 11 bases. Trimming took 2 bases from V and 2 from J; bases not matched to a gene: 11. The germline V gene encodes CDR1 MNHEY and CDR2 SMNVEV (reference sequence). CDR3 length: 18 residues. DNA of the CDR3: TGTGCCAGCAGTTTAGTGGGGCTAGCGGGAGGAAATGCCTACGAGCAGTACTTC. Its translation: CASSLVGLAGGNAYEQYF.

The V and J genes are TRBV5-8 and TRBJ1-1, with D possibly TRBD1 on 5 matching bases. Germline V gene sequence: CDR1 SGHTS, CDR2 YDEGEE. The CDR3 extends over 15 amino acids. Trimming took 4 bases from V and 2 from J, leaving 15 bases between them. Here the CDR3 DNA reads TGTGCCAGCAGCCCCCAGGGACTCAGTAACACTGAAGCTTTCTTT. Translating gives CASSPQGLSNTEAFF.

The genes are TRBV6-5 and TRBJ2-7, with 8 bases that match TRBD1. The germline V gene has CDR1 MNHEY and CDR2 SVGAGI. The CDR3 loop spans 15 amino acids. V was pared by 5 bases and J by 2 bases, with 8 bases of the junction left unmatched. As DNA, the CDR3 is TGTGCCAGCAGTCTGTCCGGGACAGGAGCCTACGAGCAGTACTTC. Translating gives CASSLSGTGAYEQYF.

The chain uses TRBV7-9 and TRBJ2-2; the match to TRBD1 covers 9 bases. The CDR3 length is 17 residues. V trimming: 3 bases; J trimming: 4 bases; junction bases outside the gene matches: 9. Germline CDR1 reads SEHNR; CDR2 reads FQNEAQ (reference sequence). The CDR3: CASSFPRTGVLTGELFF. The CDR3 nucleotides are TGTGCCAGCAGCTTTCCCCGGACAGGGGTCCTCACCGGGGAGCTGTTTTTT.

The chain links TRBV9 to TRBJ2-7; TRBD1 matches 7 bases. This CDR3 spans 14 amino acids. CDR1 is SGDLS and CDR2 is YYNGEE in the germline V gene. V was pared by 0 bases and J by 5 bases, with 5 bases of the junction left unmatched. This CDR3 reads CASSVGDSANEQYF. The CDR3 region has the DNA TGTGCCAGCAGCGTAGGGGACAGCGCCAACGAGCAGTACTTC.

The J gene is TRBJ1-2, the V gene TRBV11-2; D is possibly TRBD1 (5 bases). CDR1 is SGHAT and CDR2 is FQNNGV in the germline V gene. Deletions cut 5 bases from V and 3 bases from J, with 13 bases between. The CDR3 is 14 residues long. CDR3: CASSPTGHYYGYTF. Written as DNA, the CDR3 is TGTGCCAGCAGCCCGACCGGACACTACTATGGCTACACCTTC.